Listed below are T cell receptor beta chains from one sample, sequenced in a study of T cells in Graves' hyperthyroidism and ophthalmopathy. Using its own MiXCR run on the multiplex PCR reads, TCRdb lists one record per CDR3 protein. The data hold 500,000 to 600,000 distinct CDR3 sequences, with approximately 48% observed a single time. What was sequenced was peripheral blood or thyroid tissue (not recorded which). The receptors here all came from an adult woman with Graves' disease, either hyperthyroidism or ophthalmopathy (not recorded which). Each CDR3 is given with its conserved first and last residue. Size tells how often a clone was seen (once, few, many) or the class of an expanded clone, and some rows leave it out.

V gene: TRBV29-1
J gene: TRBJ1-3
clone size: few
CDR3 protein: CSVGDRIGNTIYF

V gene: TRBV29-1
J gene: TRBJ1-3
clone size: few
CDR3 protein: CSVASGGDSGNTIYF

V gene: TRBV7-2
J gene: TRBJ1-1
clone size: NA
CDR3 protein: CASSRRAGGNTEAFF

V gene: TRBV7-9
J gene: TRBJ2-7
clone size: few
CDR3 protein: CASSLELGLSPDYEQYF

V gene: TRBV29-1
J gene: TRBJ2-2
clone size: many
CDR3 protein: CSVGQANTGELFF

V gene: TRBV7-2
J gene: TRBJ1-5
clone size: many
CDR3 protein: CASSPGVYQPQHF

V gene: TRBV10-1
J gene: TRBJ1-2
clone size: NA
CDR3 protein: CASSPGQGGTYGYTF

V gene: TRBV2
J gene: TRBJ2-5
clone size: NA
CDR3 protein: CASSDYGGGIETQYF

V gene: TRBV29-1
J gene: TRBJ1-1
clone size: many
CDR3 protein: CSVGLRVPEAFF

V gene: TRBV10-1
J gene: TRBJ2-5
clone size: many
CDR3 protein: CASSEGTSVETQYF

V gene: TRBV7-8
J gene: TRBJ1-2
clone size: NA
CDR3 protein: CASSLGPLGQGAGGYTF

V gene: TRBV11-2
J gene: TRBJ1-1
clone size: few
CDR3 protein: CASSLDGQTNTEAFF

V gene: TRBV6-1
J gene: TRBJ1-5
clone size: few
CDR3 protein: CASSDIPGQYNQPQHF

V gene: TRBV7-2
J gene: TRBJ2-7
clone size: NA
CDR3 protein: CASSYRSGSGISHEQYF

V gene: TRBV4-2
J gene: TRBJ2-7
clone size: few
CDR3 protein: CASSQELKGGYEQYF